This TCR beta chain came from a study of shared clonotypes between healthy human individuals. Measured with immunoSEQ multiplex PCR; TCRdb has only the in-frame clones, and not every one. The table lists 2,500,000 or so clones, approximately 93% of them singletons. About this clone: Its antigen remains unidentified.

J lost 0 bases, V lost 1 base, and 10 bases had no gene match. This CDR3 is built from 19 residues. The germline gives CDR1 LGHNA, CDR2 YSLEER. General study findings and limits: Represented diversity, genetic and exposure-history alike, was limited by few donors. Compared with clonotypes that all four donors shared, non-shared clonotypes had lower generation probabilities.

The clonotype comes from a man between 18 and 35 years old in good health. Some clones in this sample may be carry-over from other donors' samples. Specimen: naive CD4+ T cells from PBMCs. Stated subset: CD45RA+ positively selected. This chain joins TRBV4-3 and TRBJ2-3; 10 bases line up with TRBD2. The CDR3 coding sequence is TGCGCCAGCAGCCAAGGGGTAGCGGGAGGAACCGCTAGCACAGATACGCAGTATTTT. Translation: CASSQGVAGGTASTDTQYF.